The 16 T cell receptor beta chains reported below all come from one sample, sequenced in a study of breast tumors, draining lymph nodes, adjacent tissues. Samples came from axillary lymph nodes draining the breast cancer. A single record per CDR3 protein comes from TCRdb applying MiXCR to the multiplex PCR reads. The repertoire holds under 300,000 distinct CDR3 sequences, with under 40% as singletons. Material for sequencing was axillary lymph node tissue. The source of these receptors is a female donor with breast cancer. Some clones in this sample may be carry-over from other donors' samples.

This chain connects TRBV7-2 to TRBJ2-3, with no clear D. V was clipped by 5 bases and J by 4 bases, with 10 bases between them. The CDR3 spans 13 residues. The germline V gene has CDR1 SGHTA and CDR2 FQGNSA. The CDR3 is CASSLLRADTQYF. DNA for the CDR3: TGTGCCAGCAGCCTCTTAAGGGCAGATACGCAGTATTTT.

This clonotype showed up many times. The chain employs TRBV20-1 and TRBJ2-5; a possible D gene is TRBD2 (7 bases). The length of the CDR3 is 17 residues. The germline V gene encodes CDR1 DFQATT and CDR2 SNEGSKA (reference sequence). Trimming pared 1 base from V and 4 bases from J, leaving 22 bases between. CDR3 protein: CSARGGLGRGGVETQYF. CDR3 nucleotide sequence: TGCAGTGCTAGAGGGGGCCTCGGTAGGGGGGGAGTAGAGACCCAGTACTTC.

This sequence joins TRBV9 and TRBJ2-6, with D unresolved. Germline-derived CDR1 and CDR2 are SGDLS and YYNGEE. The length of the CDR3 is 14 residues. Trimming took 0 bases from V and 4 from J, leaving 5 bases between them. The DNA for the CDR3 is TGTGCCAGCAGCGTAGCGGCAGGGGCCAACGTCCTGACTTTC. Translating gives CASSVAAGANVLTF.

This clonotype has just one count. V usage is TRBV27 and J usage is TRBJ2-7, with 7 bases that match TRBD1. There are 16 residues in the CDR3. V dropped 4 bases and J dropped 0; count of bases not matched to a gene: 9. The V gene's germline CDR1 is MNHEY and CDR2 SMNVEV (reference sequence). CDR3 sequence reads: CASSYQRRDSSYEQYF. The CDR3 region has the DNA TGTGCCAGCAGTTACCAGAGACGGGACAGCTCCTACGAGCAGTACTTC.

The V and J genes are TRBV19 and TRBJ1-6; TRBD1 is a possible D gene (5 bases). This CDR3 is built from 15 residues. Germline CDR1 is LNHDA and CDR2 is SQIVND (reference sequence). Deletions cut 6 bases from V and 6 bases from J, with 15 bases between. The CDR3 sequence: CASSPGVGGNSPLHF. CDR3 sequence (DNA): TGTGCCAGTAGCCCCGGAGTCGGGGGTAATTCACCCCTCCACTTT.

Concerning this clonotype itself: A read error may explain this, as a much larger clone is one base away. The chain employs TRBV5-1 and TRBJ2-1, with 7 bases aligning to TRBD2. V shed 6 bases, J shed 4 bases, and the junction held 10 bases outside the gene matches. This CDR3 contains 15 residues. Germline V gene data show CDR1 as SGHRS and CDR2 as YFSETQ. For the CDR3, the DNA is TGCGCCAGCATCCTCCAGCAGGGAGGGTACAATGAGCAGTTCTTC. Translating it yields CASILQQGGYNEQFF. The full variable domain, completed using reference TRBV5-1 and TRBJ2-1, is KAGVTQTPRYLIKTRGQQVTLSCSPISGHRSVSWYQQTPGQGLQFLFEYFSETQRNKGNFPGRFSGRQFSNSRSEMNVSTLELGDSALYLCASILQQGGYNEQFFGPGTRLTVL.

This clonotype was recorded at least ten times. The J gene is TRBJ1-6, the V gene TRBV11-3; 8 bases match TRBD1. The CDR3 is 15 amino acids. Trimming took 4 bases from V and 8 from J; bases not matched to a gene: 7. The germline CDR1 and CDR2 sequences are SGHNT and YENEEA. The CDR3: CASSSRDRTHSPLHF. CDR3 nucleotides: TGTGCCAGCAGCTCCCGGGACAGGACCCATTCACCCCTCCACTTT.

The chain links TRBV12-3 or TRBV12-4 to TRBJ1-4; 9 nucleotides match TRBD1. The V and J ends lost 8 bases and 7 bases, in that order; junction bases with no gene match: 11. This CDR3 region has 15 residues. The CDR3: CASLTGGRATEKLFF. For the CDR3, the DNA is TGTGCCAGCTTAACAGGGGGCAGGGCGACTGAAAAACTGTTTTTT.

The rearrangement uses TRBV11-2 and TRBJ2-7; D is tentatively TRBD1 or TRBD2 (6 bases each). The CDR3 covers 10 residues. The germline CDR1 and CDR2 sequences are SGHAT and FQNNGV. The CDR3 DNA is TGTGCCAGCAGCTTGGGGGGCACCGGGGTC. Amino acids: CASSLGGTGV.

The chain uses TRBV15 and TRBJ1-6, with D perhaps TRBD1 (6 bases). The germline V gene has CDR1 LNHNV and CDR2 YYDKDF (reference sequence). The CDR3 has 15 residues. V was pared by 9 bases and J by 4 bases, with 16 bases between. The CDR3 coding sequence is TGTGCCACTAAAGGGGAGGGGGATTATAATTCACCCCTCCACTTT. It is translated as CATKGEGDYNSPLHF.

In DNA, the CDR3 is TGCAGCGTTGAGGGACATCAGAACACTGAAGCTTTCTTT. Translation gives CSVEGHQNTEAFF. The chain employs TRBV29-1 and TRBJ1-1, with D possibly TRBD1 on 6 matching bases. Between the trimmed V and J ends, which lost 3 bases and 1 base, there was a span of 9 bases. The CDR3 runs to 13 residues. CDR1 SQVTM and CDR2 ANQGSEA come from the germline V gene.

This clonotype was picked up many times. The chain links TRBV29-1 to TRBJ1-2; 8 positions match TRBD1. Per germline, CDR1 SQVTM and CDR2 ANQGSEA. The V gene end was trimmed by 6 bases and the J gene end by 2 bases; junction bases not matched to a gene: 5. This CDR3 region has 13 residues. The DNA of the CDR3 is TGCAGCGTCTCGGGACAGGTCAACTATGGCTACACCTTC. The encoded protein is CSVSGQVNYGYTF.

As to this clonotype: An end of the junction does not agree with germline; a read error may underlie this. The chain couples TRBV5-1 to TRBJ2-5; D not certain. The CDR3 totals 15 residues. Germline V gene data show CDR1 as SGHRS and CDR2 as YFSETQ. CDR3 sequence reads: CASTLYAANHETQYF. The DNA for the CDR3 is TGCGCCAGCACCTTGTATGCTGCGAACCACGAGACCCAGTACTTC.

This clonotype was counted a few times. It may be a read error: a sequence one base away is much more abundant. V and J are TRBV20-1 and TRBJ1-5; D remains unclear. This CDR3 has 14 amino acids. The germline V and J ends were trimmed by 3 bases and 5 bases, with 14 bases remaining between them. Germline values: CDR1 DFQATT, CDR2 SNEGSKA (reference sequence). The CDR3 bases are TGCAGTGCTAGCCCCCCGTACCCCCATCAGCCCCAGCATTTT. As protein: CSASPPYPHQPQHF.

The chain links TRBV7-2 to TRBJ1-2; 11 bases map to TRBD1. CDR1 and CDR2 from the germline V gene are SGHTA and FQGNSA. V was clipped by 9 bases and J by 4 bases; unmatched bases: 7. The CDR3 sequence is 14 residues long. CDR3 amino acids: CASVPGQGVYGYTF. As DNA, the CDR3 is TGTGCCAGTGTCCCGGGACAGGGGGTCTATGGCTACACCTTC.

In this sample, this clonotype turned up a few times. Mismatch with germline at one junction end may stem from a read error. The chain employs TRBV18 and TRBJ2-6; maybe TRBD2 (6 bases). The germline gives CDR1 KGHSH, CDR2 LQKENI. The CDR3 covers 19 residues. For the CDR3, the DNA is TGTGCCAGCTCGCCACTGGCCGCGGGAACTCACTCTGGGGCCAACGTCCTGACTTTC. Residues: CASSPLAAGTHSGANVLTF.